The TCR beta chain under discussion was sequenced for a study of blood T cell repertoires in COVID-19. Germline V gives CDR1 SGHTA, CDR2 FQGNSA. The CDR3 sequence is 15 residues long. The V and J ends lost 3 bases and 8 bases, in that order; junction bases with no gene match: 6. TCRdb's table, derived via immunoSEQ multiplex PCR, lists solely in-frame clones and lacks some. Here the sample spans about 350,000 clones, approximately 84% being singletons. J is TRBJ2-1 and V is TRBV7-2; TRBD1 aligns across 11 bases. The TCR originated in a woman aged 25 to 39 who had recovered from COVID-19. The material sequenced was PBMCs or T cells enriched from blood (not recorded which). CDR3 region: CASSFWTGGADEQFF. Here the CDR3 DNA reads TGTGCCAGCAGCTTCTGGACAGGGGGCGCGGATGAGCAGTTCTTC.